This entry lists 27 T cell receptor beta chains sequenced from one sample in a study of OX40 agonist ivuxolimab in advanced cancers. Clones were read by immunoSEQ multiplex PCR, and TCRdb kept only the in-frame ones, dropping some. The sample records roughly 90,000 clones, 85% being singletons. Material: CD4+ or CD8+ T cells sorted from blood, obtained in a trial of the OX40 agonist ivuxolimab. Receptors were obtained from an adult with an advanced solid tumor such as melanoma, head and neck, liver or kidney cancer.

This rearrangement joins TRBV7-2 to TRBJ2-3; TRBD2 agrees at 7 bases. In germline, CDR1 is SGHTA, CDR2 FQGNSA. The CDR3 contains 16 residues. The trim removed 6 bases at V and 6 bases at J, leaving 15 bases unmatched. This CDR3 reads CASSLQRTGGRDTQYF. In DNA form, the CDR3 reads TGTGCCAGCAGTCTACAAAGGACGGGGGGTCGGGATACGCAGTATTTT.

A few counts support this clone. V and J are TRBV18 and TRBJ2-1, with TRBD2 identical over 10 bases. Germline lookup yields CDR1 KGHSH and CDR2 LQKENI. The V and J ends lost 2 bases and 1 base, in that order; junction bases with no gene match: 11. The CDR3 runs to 19 residues. The CDR3 region has the DNA TGTGCCAGCTCACCAAGGGGCCTAGCGGGAGTCGGATCCTACAATGAGCAGTTCTTC. Protein sequence: CASSPRGLAGVGSYNEQFF.

The chain is built from TRBV27 and TRBJ1-6, with D perhaps matching TRBD1 (6 bases). V lost 4 bases to trimming and J lost 9 bases, with 19 bases between them. Per germline, CDR1 MNHEY and CDR2 SMNVEV (reference sequence). There are 16 residues in the CDR3. The CDR3 sequence is CASSSLSTGSASPLHF. In DNA, the CDR3 is TGTGCCAGCAGTTCCCTCTCTACAGGGAGCGCTTCACCCCTCCACTTT.

The V call is TRBV27, the J call TRBJ1-2, with 10 bases matching TRBD1. CDR3 length: 14 residues. J lost 8 bases, V lost 8 bases, and 11 bases had no gene match. CDR1 is MNHEY and CDR2 is SMNVEV in the germline V gene (reference sequence). The CDR3: CASAPQGQGSGYTF. CDR3 nucleotides: TGTGCCAGCGCCCCCCAGGGACAGGGGAGCGGCTACACCTTC.

J is TRBJ1-2 and V is TRBV6-1, with 7 bases aligning to TRBD1. With 4 bases clipped from V and 4 bases from J, the junction kept 9 bases outside the gene matches. The CDR3 length is 15 residues. Germline CDR1 is MNHNS and CDR2 is SASEGT. In nucleotides, the CDR3 is TGTGCCAGCAGTGGGGACAGAAATTCGGGCTATGGCTACACCTTC. It yields the protein CASSGDRNSGYGYTF.

The genes are TRBV5-1 and TRBJ1-3; the D is unclear. V lost 0 bases to trimming and J lost 0 bases, with 10 bases between them. The CDR3 contains 16 residues. Germline V gene lookup returns CDR1 SGHRS and CDR2 YFSETQ. CDR3 residues: CASSLEKVVSGNTIYF. As DNA, the CDR3 is TGCGCCAGCAGCTTGGAGAAGGTGGTCTCTGGAAACACCATATATTTT.

The chain uses TRBV6-5 and TRBJ1-4, with D tentatively TRBD1 (6 bases). The CDR3 length is 13 residues. V lost 2 bases and J lost 8, with 9 bases in between. CDR1 MNHEY and CDR2 SVGAGI come from the germline V gene. CDR3 nucleotide sequence: TGTGCCAGCAGTTACAGGGGGAGCGAAAAACTGTTTTTT. This codes for CASSYRGSEKLFF.

The rearrangement links TRBV5-1 to TRBJ2-7; D gene uncertain. Germline CDR1 and CDR2: SGHRS and YFSETQ. The CDR3 spans 15 residues. Trimming shortened V by 0 bases and J by 3 bases, and 13 bases separated the two germline ends. In DNA, the CDR3 is TGCGCCAGCAGCTTGGCCTTAGGCGGAAACTACGAGCAGTACGTC. Amino acids: CASSLALGGNYEQYV.

The V and J genes are TRBV14 and TRBJ1-2; D gene ambiguous. The germline V gene has CDR1 SGHDN and CDR2 FVKESK. V lost 1 base, J lost 7 bases, and 10 bases lay in between. The CDR3 is 13 amino acids. The CDR3 here is CASSQGEDAGYTF. DNA of the CDR3: TGTGCCAGCAGCCAAGGAGAAGACGCTGGCTACACCTTC.

This clone was counted once. The gene calls are TRBV25-1 and TRBJ2-5, with a tentative D call TRBD2 (5 bases). The germline gives CDR1 MGHDK, CDR2 SYGVNS. This CDR3 spans 14 amino acids. V lost 4 bases and J lost 5, with 14 bases in between. The DNA of the CDR3 is TGTGCCAGCAGTGGGCCTCGGCGGGCGGAGACCCAGTACTTC. Protein product: CASSGPRRAETQYF.

The chain is built from TRBV7-3 and TRBJ2-5; D might be TRBD2 (5 bases). CDR1 is SGHTA and CDR2 is FQGTGA in the germline V gene. The V and J ends lost 1 base and 1 base respectively, with 10 bases between them. The CDR3 sequence is 15 residues long. CDR3 sequence reads: CASSLIRGPQETQYF. The CDR3 nucleotides are TGTGCCAGCAGCTTAATAAGAGGGCCCCAAGAGACCCAGTACTTC.

The chain has TRBV5-4 and TRBJ2-1, with 7 bases that match TRBD2. Losses at the gene ends were 0 bases for V and 6 bases for J; bases not matched to a gene: 6. This CDR3 region has 15 residues. Germline CDR1 SGHNT, CDR2 YYREEE (reference sequence). CDR3 coding DNA: TGTGCCAGCAGCTTGGGGGCGGGAGTCGGCAATGAGCAGTTCTTC. Translating gives CASSLGAGVGNEQFF.

The chain links TRBV5-4 to TRBJ1-2; no firm D call. The V gene lost 4 bases and the J gene lost 10 bases, with 17 bases spanning the gap. This CDR3 spans 13 amino acids. Germline V gene sequence: CDR1 SGHNT, CDR2 YYREEE (reference sequence). The CDR3 DNA sequence: TGTGCCAGCAGCCCCCCTCGGAGTTCCGACTACACCTTC. Amino acids: CASSPPRSSDYTF.

The DNA for the CDR3 is TGTGCCAGTAGTATAAGGGGCAGTTGGGCAGATACGCAGTATTTT. Translating gives CASSIRGSWADTQYF. This chain uses TRBV19 with TRBJ2-3; D perhaps matches TRBD1 (5 bases). Trimming stripped 2 bases from V and 4 bases from J, with 13 bases between. CDR1 is LNHDA and CDR2 is SQIVND in the germline V gene (reference sequence). The CDR3 is made up of 15 amino acids.

The V call is TRBV5-5, the J call TRBJ2-7, with D perhaps matching TRBD1 (5 bases). The CDR3 is 12 residues long. Germline CDR1 reads SGHKS; CDR2 reads YYEKEE (reference sequence). The germline V and J ends were trimmed by 4 bases and 2 bases, with 7 bases remaining between them. In DNA, the CDR3 is TGTGCCAGCAGCCAGGACACCTACGAGCAGTACGTC. Amino acids: CASSQDTYEQYV.

A single count supports this clone. The V call is TRBV7-2, the J call TRBJ2-6, with D hard to call. The V and J ends lost 0 bases and 0 bases respectively, with 9 bases between them. Germline assignment: CDR1 SGHTA and CDR2 FQGNSA. This CDR3 region has 17 residues. The CDR3 DNA is TGTGCCAGCAGCTTAGCCCAGCCCAGCTCTGGGGCCAACGTCCTGACTTTC. Amino acids: CASSLAQPSSGANVLTF.

The chain uses TRBV5-8 and TRBJ2-7; D is possibly TRBD1 (5 bases). The CDR3 sequence is 13 residues long. Germline CDR1 SGHTS, CDR2 YDEGEE. V was trimmed by 6 bases and J by 3 bases, leaving 13 bases between them. DNA for the CDR3: TGTGCCAGCAACCTCCTCACAGGCTACGAGCAGTACTTC. It encodes CASNLLTGYEQYF.

This clone has just one count. The rearrangement uses TRBV5-4 and TRBJ2-3; 10 nucleotides match TRBD2. The V gene end was trimmed by 5 bases and the J gene end by 4 bases; junction bases not matched to a gene: 10. In germline, CDR1 is SGHNT, CDR2 YYREEE (reference sequence). The CDR3 runs to 16 residues. The CDR3 is CASSRSGRAGPDTQYF. The CDR3 region has the DNA TGTGCCAGCAGTCGAAGCGGGAGGGCCGGTCCAGATACGCAGTATTTT.

This chain connects TRBV5-4 to TRBJ1-6, with a possible D match to TRBD1 (6 bases). The CDR3 is 15 amino acids. CDR1 is SGHNT, CDR2 YYREEE, per germline (reference sequence). The V and J ends lost 4 bases and 4 bases respectively, with 12 bases between them. CDR3: CASSHRTDYNSPLHF. CDR3 DNA sequence: TGTGCCAGCAGCCATCGGACAGATTATAATTCACCCCTCCACTTT.

The J gene is TRBJ2-7, the V gene TRBV7-8, with a weak D call TRBD2 (5 bases). V dropped 0 bases and J dropped 3 bases, with 9 bases sitting between them. The germline CDR1 and CDR2 sequences are SGHVS and FQNEAQ. This CDR3 has 14 amino acids. The CDR3 coding sequence is TGTGCCAGCAGCTTAGCGGTAGCGAGCTACGAGCAGTACGTC. Translation gives CASSLAVASYEQYV.

The J gene is TRBJ1-2, the V gene TRBV6-4; D call uncertain. Between the trimmed V and J ends, which lost 2 bases and 4 bases, there was a span of 5 bases. From germline, CDR1 is MRHNA and CDR2 SNTAGT. The CDR3 length is 12 residues. CDR3 coding DNA: TGTGCCAGCAGTGACCGGGGCTATGGCTACACCTTC. Its translation is CASSDRGYGYTF.

The genes are TRBV25-1 and TRBJ1-2, with 7 nucleotides matching TRBD1. CDR3 size: 13 residues. CDR1 and CDR2 (germline): MGHDK, SYGVNS. J was trimmed by 3 bases and V by 7 bases; bases with no gene match: 5. CDR3 sequence: CASKRGLHYGYTF. As DNA, the CDR3 is TGTGCCAGCAAGAGGGGGCTTCACTATGGCTACACCTTC.

The V gene is TRBV28, the J gene TRBJ1-1; unclear D gene. The V gene's germline CDR1 is MDHEN and CDR2 SYDVKM. The CDR3 is 11 residues long. The V and J ends lost 3 bases and 6 bases respectively, with 5 bases between them. The CDR3 DNA follows: TGTGCCAGCAGTTTTTTGGCTGAAGCTTTCTTT. Its translation is CASSFLAEAFF.

The chain has TRBV14 and TRBJ2-5; D is unresolved. CDR1 SGHDN and CDR2 FVKESK come from the germline V gene. This CDR3 has 12 residues. Trimming cost V 4 bases and J 5 bases, with 8 bases left between them. DNA of the CDR3: TGTGCCAGCAGCCTTAGAGTTGAGACCCAGTACTTC. This codes for CASSLRVETQYF.

V and J are TRBV5-4 and TRBJ1-4; D remains unclear. Per germline, CDR1 SGHNT and CDR2 YYREEE (reference sequence). This CDR3 contains 15 residues. Trimming stripped 5 bases from V and 6 bases from J, with 17 bases between. The CDR3 region is CASSSSTRGDEKLFF. CDR3 DNA sequence: TGTGCCAGCAGTTCCTCGACCCGGGGAGATGAAAAACTGTTTTTT.

V and J are TRBV2 and TRBJ1-2; D is uncertain. Trimming left V 6 bases short and J 4 bases short, with 21 bases between. The CDR3 has 16 amino acids. Germline V CDR1 and CDR2: SNHLY, FYNNEI. The CDR3 loop reads CASRDTLDYQVYGYTF. CDR3 bases: TGTGCCAGCAGAGACACCCTGGACTATCAGGTCTATGGCTACACCTTC.

This clone has only a few counts. This CDR3 is CASSLPTGANTEAFF. For the CDR3, the DNA is TGTGCCAGCAGCTTACCGACTGGAGCGAACACTGAAGCTTTCTTT. The chain has TRBV11-2 and TRBJ1-1; D remains ambiguous. CDR3 length: 15 amino acids. Trimming removed 2 bases from V and 1 base from J, with 11 bases in between. Germline CDR1 reads SGHAT; CDR2 reads FQNNGV.